This T cell receptor beta chain emerged from a study of CD8 T cells in ankylosing spondylitis. Deletions cut 0 bases from V and 7 bases from J, with 6 bases between. The CDR3 contains 13 residues. The germline V gene encodes CDR1 SGHTA and CDR2 FQGNSA. TCRdb reprocessed the 5' RACE reads with MiXCR, giving one entry per CDR3 protein. Among about 540,000 distinct CDR3 sequences listed, approximately 12% were seen once. General observations from the study: Seemingly characteristic of ankylosing spondylitis blood was a TCR beta motif consisting of fewer than 10 highly homologous variants.

In regard to this clonotype: Its matching antigen is unknown.

This clonotype was obtained from a male donor with ankylosing spondylitis. Source material: blood, either unsorted or a sorted T cell fraction (not recorded which). The V and J genes are TRBV7-2 and TRBJ2-2; perhaps TRBD2 as D (6 bases). DNA for the CDR3: TGTGCCAGCAGCTTAGCGCGGGACGGGGAGCTGTTTTTT. As protein: CASSLARDGELFF.